Below are 22 T cell receptor beta chains sequenced from a single sample in a study of T cell repertoires in cytomegalovirus infection. TCRdb recomputed calls from the reads with MiXCR, one row per CDR3 protein. The sample consists of fewer than 1,000,000 distinct CDR3 sequences, around 29% of them appearing once. No antigen is known for these receptors. Sample: cultured CD8+ T cells from PBMCs, taken from culture after CMV antigen stimulation. These receptors originate from a human donor in good health (CMV status not recorded). Some clones in this sample may be carry-over from other donors' samples.

This clonotype came up many times. This chain links TRBV7-8 with TRBJ2-3; 11 positions match TRBD2. The CDR3 spans 16 residues. J lost 3 bases, V lost 4 bases, and 6 bases had no gene match. CDR1 is SGHVS and CDR2 is FQNEAQ in the germline V gene. The CDR3 DNA reads as TGTGCCAGCAGCTGGCTAGCGGGGGGATCGACAGATACGCAGTATTTT. Its translation: CASSWLAGGSTDTQYF.

The chain joins TRBV27 to TRBJ2-1, with D possibly TRBD1 on 6 matching bases. V gave up 6 bases and J gave up 4 bases, with 10 bases separating them. In germline, CDR1 is MNHEY, CDR2 SMNVEV (reference sequence). The CDR3 totals 13 residues. As DNA, the CDR3 is TGTGCCAGCAGGGACAGTTGGTACAATGAGCAGTTCTTC. It is translated as CASRDSWYNEQFF.

In this sample, this clonotype turned up a few times. The rearrangement uses TRBV19 and TRBJ1-1, with 10 bases that match TRBD1. Germline V CDR1 and CDR2: LNHDA, SQIVND (reference sequence). Germline trimming cut 4 bases from V and 4 bases from J; bases unmatched to any gene: 6. CDR3 size: 15 residues. The CDR3 reads CASSRDRGSSTEAFF. CDR3 bases: TGTGCCAGTAGTAGGGACAGGGGTTCGAGCACTGAAGCTTTCTTT.

V and J are TRBV20-1 and TRBJ2-1, with D possibly being TRBD1 or TRBD2 (6 bases each). Trimming removed 3 bases from V and 4 bases from J, with 19 bases in between. Germline values: CDR1 DFQATT, CDR2 SNEGSKA (reference sequence). The CDR3 is 16 amino acids. Written as DNA, the CDR3 is TGCAGTGCTAGTGGAAACCGGGGGCTATCTTACAATGAGCAGTTCTTC. This encodes CSASGNRGLSYNEQFF.

The chain combines TRBV6-5 with TRBJ2-6; D is uncertain. From germline, CDR1 is MNHEY and CDR2 SVGAGI. Trimming stripped 3 bases from V and 0 bases from J, with 15 bases between. The length of the CDR3 is 18 residues. CDR3 amino acids: CASSYFYRFLSGANVLTF. The CDR3 DNA follows: TGTGCCAGCAGTTATTTCTACAGATTCCTCTCTGGGGCCAACGTCCTGACTTTC.

This clonotype is categorized as medium-sized. The CDR3 nucleotides are TGTGCCAGCAGCTCGGAGGGGGCCTACCGCCCGGATAATTCACCCCTCCACTTT. This translates into CASSSEGAYRPDNSPLHF. V is TRBV7-2 and J is TRBJ1-6; 7 nucleotides line up with TRBD1. V dropped 4 bases and J dropped 5; count of bases not matched to a gene: 14. CDR1 is SGHTA, CDR2 FQGNSA, per germline. This CDR3 region has 18 residues.

This clonotype was seen at least ten times. The V call is TRBV10-3, the J call TRBJ1-6; D is perhaps TRBD1 (6 bases). The CDR3 spans 14 residues. Trimming cost V 6 bases and J 8 bases, with 14 bases left between them. Germline V gene sequence: CDR1 ENHRY, CDR2 SYGVKD. CDR3: CAIRDTGSHSPLHF. Here the CDR3 DNA reads TGTGCCATCAGGGATACAGGGTCTCATTCACCCCTCCACTTT.

The V call is TRBV7-6, the J call TRBJ2-7, with 8 bases lining up with TRBD1. Unmatched junction bases numbered 12, after V lost 4 bases and J lost 7 bases. CDR1 and CDR2 from the germline V gene are SGHVS and FNYEAQ. The CDR3 extends over 15 amino acids. The CDR3 DNA is TGTGCCAGCAGCTCCCCCCAGACAGGGGTTCGGGAGCAGTACGTC. Its protein product is CASSSPQTGVREQYV.

The chain has TRBV5-1 and TRBJ2-1; D might be TRBD1 (7 bases). Germline CDR1 is SGHRS and CDR2 is YFSETQ. This CDR3 region has 12 residues. Trimming shortened V by 9 bases and J by 4 bases, and 11 bases separated the two germline ends. CDR3 DNA sequence: TGCGCCACCAGGGGGGTATACAATGAGCAGTTCTTC. It is translated as CATRGVYNEQFF.

The chain is built from TRBV27 and TRBJ1-2; weak D call: TRBD1 (5 bases). Germline lookup yields CDR1 MNHEY and CDR2 SMNVEV (reference sequence). The V end was cut by 5 bases, the J end by 4 bases, with 17 bases between. CDR3 length: 15 residues. This CDR3 is CASSPGTEGLYGYTF. The CDR3 DNA sequence: TGTGCCAGCAGTCCGGGGACCGAGGGGCTCTATGGCTACACCTTC.

This clonotype occurred a few times. V usage is TRBV27 and J usage is TRBJ2-7; 11 bases fit TRBD2. Germline CDR1 and CDR2: MNHEY and SMNVEV (reference sequence). The CDR3 loop spans 16 amino acids. V dropped 6 bases and J dropped 9; count of bases not matched to a gene: 16. The CDR3 DNA is TGTGCCAGCAGCCTGGGACCGGGACTAGCGGTTCTAGTGCAGTACTTC. Protein: CASSLGPGLAVLVQYF.

This rearrangement joins TRBV7-9 to TRBJ2-7; either TRBD1 or TRBD2 may supply D (5 bases each). There are 15 residues in the CDR3. CDR1 SEHNR and CDR2 FQNEAQ come from the germline V gene (reference sequence). V was shortened by 7 bases and J by 5 bases, with 21 bases between the two germline ends. For the CDR3, the DNA is TGTGCCAGCACCCCACCGGGACCCTCGGACCACGAGCAGTACTTC. Translating it yields CASTPPGPSDHEQYF. Using reference TRBV7-9 and TRBJ2-7 for the parts outside the CDR3, the full variable domain is DTGVSQNPRHKITKRGQNVTFRCDPISEHNRLYWYRQTLGQGPEFLTYFQNEAQLEKSRLLSDRFSAERPKGSFSTLEIQRTEQGDSAMYLCASTPPGPSDHEQYFGPGTRLTVT.

This clonotype was observed many times. The V and J genes are TRBV12-3 or TRBV12-4 and TRBJ2-5; possibly TRBD1 for D (6 bases). Trimming took off 3 bases at V and 5 bases at J, with 10 bases between the two ends. The CDR3 spans 13 residues. CDR3 DNA: TGTGCCAGCAGTTTGGGGGCGAGTGAGACCCAGTACTTC. It translates to CASSLGASETQYF.

The chain is built from TRBV7-2 and TRBJ2-5, with D possibly matching TRBD2 (6 bases). Looked up from germline, CDR1 is SGHTA and CDR2 is FQGNSA. V was cut by 7 bases and J by 5 bases, with 23 bases left in between. CDR3 length equals 16 residues. CDR3 region: CASNLDKGAGWETQYF. CDR3 DNA sequence: TGTGCCAGCAACTTGGACAAGGGAGCGGGCTGGGAGACCCAGTACTTC.

Only a few counts were recorded for this clonotype. The chain is built from TRBV7-8 and TRBJ1-1, with a possible D match to TRBD1 (5 bases). V was cut by 2 bases and J by 2 bases, with 12 bases left in between. Germline CDR1 reads SGHVS; CDR2 reads FQNEAQ. The CDR3 is 15 residues long. CDR3 sequence: CASSLWGGLNTEAFF. CDR3 nucleotides: TGTGCCAGCAGCTTATGGGGCGGGTTAAACACTGAAGCTTTCTTT.

The chain uses TRBV5-6 and TRBJ2-7; D is unresolved. This CDR3 region has 11 residues. V was cut by 2 bases and J by 6 bases, with 6 bases left in between. Germline V lookup: CDR1 SGHDT, CDR2 YYEEEE. The CDR3 sequence is CASSFGREQYV. As DNA, the CDR3 is TGTGCCAGCAGCTTTGGGCGCGAGCAGTACGTC.

The V gene is TRBV28, the J gene TRBJ1-2; D not certain. Germline V CDR1 and CDR2: MDHEN, SYDVKM. The CDR3 is made up of 18 amino acids. Trimming left V 2 bases short and J 2 bases short, with 21 bases between. The CDR3 region is CASSLTGRTLPLNYGYTF. DNA for the CDR3: TGTGCCAGCAGTTTAACGGGCCGGACCCTACCCCTCAACTATGGCTACACCTTC.

This chain uses TRBV7-9 with TRBJ2-5, with D tentatively TRBD1 (6 bases). The CDR3 spans 15 residues. Germline CDR1 reads SEHNR; CDR2 reads FQNEAQ (reference sequence). Trimming shortened V by 2 bases and J by 2 bases, and 12 bases separated the two germline ends. In DNA form, the CDR3 reads TGTGCCAGCAGCTTATTGGGGGCTACGCAAGAGACCCAGTACTTC. Its translation is CASSLLGATQETQYF.

The chain has TRBV4-1 and TRBJ1-1; perhaps TRBD1 as D (5 bases). CDR1 and CDR2 from the germline V gene are MGHRA and YSYEKL. The CDR3 is 16 amino acids. The V gene lost 1 base and the J gene lost 3 bases, with 15 bases spanning the gap. CDR3 nucleotides: TGCGCCAGCAGCCAAGTGGGGTCTGGGGCGGACACTGAAGCTTTCTTT. Protein product: CASSQVGSGADTEAFF.

This clonotype came up a few times. This sequence joins TRBV4-3 and TRBJ2-1; 9 bases map to TRBD2. CDR3 length: 17 amino acids. CDR1 is LGHNA and CDR2 is YSLEER in the germline V gene. Germline trimming cut 4 bases from V and 3 bases from J; bases unmatched to any gene: 10. In nucleotides, the CDR3 is TGCGCCAGCAGCCGAAGTACGTCGACTAGCGGCTACAATGAGCAGTTCTTC. Its translation: CASSRSTSTSGYNEQFF.

This clonotype occurred many times. The chain joins TRBV27 to TRBJ2-3, with D hard to call. CDR1 is MNHEY, CDR2 SMNVEV, per germline (reference sequence). This CDR3 region has 14 residues. V gave up 2 bases and J gave up 0 bases, with 6 bases separating them. The CDR3 sequence is CASSLEISTDTQYF. CDR3 in DNA: TGTGCCAGCAGTTTAGAAATTAGCACAGATACGCAGTATTTT.

This clonotype has a handful of counts. The chain employs TRBV4-1 and TRBJ1-2, with D perhaps TRBD1 (5 bases). The germline V gene has CDR1 MGHRA and CDR2 YSYEKL. The CDR3 totals 17 residues. Trimming left V 4 bases short and J 3 bases short, with 21 bases between. CDR3 in DNA: TGCGCCAGCAGCCTTAGGTGGCAGAACGTGGGGGACTATGGCTACACCTTC. Protein: CASSLRWQNVGDYGYTF.